The 5 T cell receptor beta chains in this list originate from one sample, sequenced in a study of blood T cell repertoires in COVID-19. Some clones are missing from TCRdb's copy, which holds only in-frame ones; the method was immunoSEQ multiplex PCR. Altogether 120,000 or so clones are present, approximately 87% being singletons, with the ten largest covering 7.5% to 8%. Specimen: peripheral blood. These receptors originate from a man between 50 and 59 years old with acute or convalescent COVID-19.

DNA for the CDR3: TGTGCCAGCAGCTTAGGGACTAGCGGGAGGATCGATGAGCAGTTCTTC. It codes for CASSLGTSGRIDEQFF. The chain uses TRBV11-3 and TRBJ2-1, with 14 bases fitting TRBD2. V was clipped by 1 base and J by 8 bases; unmatched bases: 4. The CDR3 length is 16 residues. Germline values: CDR1 SGHNT, CDR2 YENEEA.

The rearrangement links TRBV10-3 to TRBJ1-1; D gene unclear. Germline V gene sequence: CDR1 ENHRY, CDR2 SYGVKD. The V gene lost 3 bases and the J gene lost 0 bases, with 14 bases spanning the gap. This CDR3 has 16 residues. The CDR3 loop reads CAISDPPGSMNTEAFF. Here the CDR3 DNA reads TGTGCCATCAGTGACCCCCCTGGGAGCATGAACACTGAAGCTTTCTTT.

The CDR3 coding sequence is TGTGCCAGCTCACCACAGGACAGGGCTTACAATGAGCAGTTCTTC. Amino acids: CASSPQDRAYNEQFF. The chain couples TRBV18 to TRBJ2-1; 8 positions match TRBD1. The CDR3 extends over 15 amino acids. Per germline, CDR1 KGHSH and CDR2 LQKENI. J gave up 4 bases and V 1 base, and 3 bases lay outside the gene matches.

The chain is built from TRBV11-2 and TRBJ2-7; 8 nucleotides line up with TRBD2. The CDR3 extends over 15 amino acids. CDR1 is SGHAT and CDR2 is FQNNGV in the germline V gene. Trimming cost V 1 base and J 3 bases; bases outside gene matches: 5. CDR3 amino acids: CASSLVRGLGYEQYF. The CDR3 nucleotides are TGTGCCAGCAGCTTAGTTCGGGGACTAGGCTACGAGCAGTACTTC.

V is TRBV12-3 or TRBV12-4 and J is TRBJ1-1, with D perhaps matching TRBD1 (5 bases). Trimming shortened V by 4 bases and J by 7 bases, and 13 bases separated the two germline ends. The CDR3 runs 13 residues. CDR3 amino acids: CASSSSDGGEAFF. For the CDR3, the DNA is TGTGCCAGCAGTTCCTCGGACGGGGGTGAAGCTTTCTTT.